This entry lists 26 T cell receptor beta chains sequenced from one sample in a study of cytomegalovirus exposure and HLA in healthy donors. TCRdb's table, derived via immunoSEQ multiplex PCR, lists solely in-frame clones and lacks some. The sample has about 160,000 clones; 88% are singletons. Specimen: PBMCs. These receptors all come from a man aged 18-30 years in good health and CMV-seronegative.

CDR3 amino acids: CASSFQSGPSTDTQYF. Written as DNA, the CDR3 is TGTGCCAGCAGCTTCCAAAGCGGCCCTAGCACAGATACGCAGTATTTT. The V gene is TRBV7-9, the J gene TRBJ2-3, with TRBD2 as a possible D gene (5 bases). Trimming stripped 3 bases from V and 0 bases from J, with 13 bases between. This CDR3 is 16 amino acids long. The germline V gene encodes CDR1 SEHNR and CDR2 FQNEAQ (reference sequence).

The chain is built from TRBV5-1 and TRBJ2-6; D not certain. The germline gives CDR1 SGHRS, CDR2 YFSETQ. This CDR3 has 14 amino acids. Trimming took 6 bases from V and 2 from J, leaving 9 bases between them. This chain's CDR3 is CASTQEPGANVLTF. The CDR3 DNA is TGCGCCAGCACTCAGGAACCTGGGGCCAACGTCCTGACTTTC.

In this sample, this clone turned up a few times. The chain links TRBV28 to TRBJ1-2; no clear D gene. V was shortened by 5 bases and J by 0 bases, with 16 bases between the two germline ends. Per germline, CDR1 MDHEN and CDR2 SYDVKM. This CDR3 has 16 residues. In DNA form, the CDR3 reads TGTGCCAGCAGTGGGTCGGGTGTTTCAGCTAACTATGGCTACACCTTC. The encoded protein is CASSGSGVSANYGYTF.

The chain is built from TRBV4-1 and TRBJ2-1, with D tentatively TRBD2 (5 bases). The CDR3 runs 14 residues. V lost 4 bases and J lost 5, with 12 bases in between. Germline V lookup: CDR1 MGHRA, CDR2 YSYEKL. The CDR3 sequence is CASSLAGLDNEQFF. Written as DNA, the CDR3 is TGCGCCAGCAGCCTTGCGGGCCTCGACAATGAGCAGTTCTTC.

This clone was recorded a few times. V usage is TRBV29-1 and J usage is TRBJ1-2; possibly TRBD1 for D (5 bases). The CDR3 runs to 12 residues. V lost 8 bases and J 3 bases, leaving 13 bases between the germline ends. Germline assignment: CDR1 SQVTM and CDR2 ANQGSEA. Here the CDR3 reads CSPEQADYGYTF. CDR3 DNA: TGCAGCCCAGAACAGGCTGACTATGGCTACACCTTC.

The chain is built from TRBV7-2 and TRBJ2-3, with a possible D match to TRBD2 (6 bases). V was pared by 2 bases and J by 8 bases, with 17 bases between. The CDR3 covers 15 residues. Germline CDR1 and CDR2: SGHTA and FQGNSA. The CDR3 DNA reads TGTGCCAGCAGCTTAATTGCGGGACTTAAGGGTACGCAGTATTTT. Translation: CASSLIAGLKGTQYF.

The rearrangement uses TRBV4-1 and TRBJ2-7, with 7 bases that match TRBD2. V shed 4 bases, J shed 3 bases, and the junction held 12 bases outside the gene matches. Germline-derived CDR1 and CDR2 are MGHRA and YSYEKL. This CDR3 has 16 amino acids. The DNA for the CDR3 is TGCGCCAGCAGCCTCCAGGCGAAGCGGGATCACTACGAGCAGTACTTC. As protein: CASSLQAKRDHYEQYF.

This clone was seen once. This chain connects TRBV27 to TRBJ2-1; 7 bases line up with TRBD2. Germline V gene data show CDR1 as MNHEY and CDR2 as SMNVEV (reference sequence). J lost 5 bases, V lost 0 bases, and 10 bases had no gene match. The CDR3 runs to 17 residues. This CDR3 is CASSLSGSWGRDNEQFF. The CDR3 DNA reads TGTGCCAGCAGTTTATCGGGGTCTTGGGGGAGGGACAATGAGCAGTTCTTC.

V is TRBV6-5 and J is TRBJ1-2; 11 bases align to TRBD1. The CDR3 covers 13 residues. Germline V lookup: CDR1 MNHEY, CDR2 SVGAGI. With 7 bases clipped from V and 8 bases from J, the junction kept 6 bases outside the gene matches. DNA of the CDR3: TGTGCCAGCACCGGACAGGGGGCGAACGGCTACACCTTC. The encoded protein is CASTGQGANGYTF.

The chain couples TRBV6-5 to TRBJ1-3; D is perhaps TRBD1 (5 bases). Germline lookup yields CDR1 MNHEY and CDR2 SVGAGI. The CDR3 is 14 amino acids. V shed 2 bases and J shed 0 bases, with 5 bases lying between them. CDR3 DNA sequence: TGTGCCAGCAGTTACGACAGCTCTGGAAACACCATATATTTT. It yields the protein CASSYDSSGNTIYF.

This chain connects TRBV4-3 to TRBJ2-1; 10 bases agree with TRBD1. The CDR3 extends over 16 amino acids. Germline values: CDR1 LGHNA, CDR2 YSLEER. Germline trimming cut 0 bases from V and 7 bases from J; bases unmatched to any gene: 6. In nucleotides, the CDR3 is TGCGCCAGCAGCCAAGATTTAGGACAGGGGGGGAATGAGCAGTTCTTC. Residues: CASSQDLGQGGNEQFF.

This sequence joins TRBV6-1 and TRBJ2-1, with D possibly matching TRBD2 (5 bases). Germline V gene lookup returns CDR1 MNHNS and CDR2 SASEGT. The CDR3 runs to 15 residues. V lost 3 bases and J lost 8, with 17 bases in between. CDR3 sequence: CASSETRGSQYEQFF. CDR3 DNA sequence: TGTGCCAGCAGTGAGACCCGAGGGTCACAATATGAGCAGTTCTTC.

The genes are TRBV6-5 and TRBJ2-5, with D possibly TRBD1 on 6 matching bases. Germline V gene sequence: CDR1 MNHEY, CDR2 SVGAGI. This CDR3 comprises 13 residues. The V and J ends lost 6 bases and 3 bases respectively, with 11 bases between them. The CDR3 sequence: CASRGGWEETQYF. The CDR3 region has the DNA TGTGCCAGCAGAGGGGGATGGGAAGAGACCCAGTACTTC.

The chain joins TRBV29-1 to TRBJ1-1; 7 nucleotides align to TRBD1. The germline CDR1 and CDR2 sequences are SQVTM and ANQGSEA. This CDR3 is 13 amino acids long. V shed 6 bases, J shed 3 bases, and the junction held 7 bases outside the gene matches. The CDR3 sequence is CSVRRQGDTEAFF. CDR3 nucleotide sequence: TGCAGCGTCCGTAGACAGGGTGACACTGAAGCTTTCTTT.

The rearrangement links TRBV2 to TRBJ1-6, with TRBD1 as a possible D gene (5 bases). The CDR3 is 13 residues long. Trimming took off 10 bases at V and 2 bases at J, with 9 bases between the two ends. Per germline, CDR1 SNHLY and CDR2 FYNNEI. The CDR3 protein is CAITGAYNSPLHF. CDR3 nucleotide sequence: TGTGCCATCACGGGGGCCTATAATTCACCCCTCCACTTT.

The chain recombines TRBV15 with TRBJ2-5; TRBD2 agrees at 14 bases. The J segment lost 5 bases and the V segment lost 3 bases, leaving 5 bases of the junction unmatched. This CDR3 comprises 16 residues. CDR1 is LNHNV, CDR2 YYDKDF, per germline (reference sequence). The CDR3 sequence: CATSRGLAGESETQYF. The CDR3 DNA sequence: TGTGCCACCAGCAGGGGACTAGCGGGGGAGAGTGAGACCCAGTACTTC.

This CDR3 reads CASSGDRPNYGYTF. The CDR3, as DNA: TGTGCCAGCAGTGGGGACAGACCTAACTATGGCTACACCTTC. The rearrangement uses TRBV2 and TRBJ1-2; 7 positions agree with TRBD1. Germline values: CDR1 SNHLY, CDR2 FYNNEI. J lost 0 bases, V lost 4 bases, and 2 bases had no gene match. The CDR3 totals 14 residues.

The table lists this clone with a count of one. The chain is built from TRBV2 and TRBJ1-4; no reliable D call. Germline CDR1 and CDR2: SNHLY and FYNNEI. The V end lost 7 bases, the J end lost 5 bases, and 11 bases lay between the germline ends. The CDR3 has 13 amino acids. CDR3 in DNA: TGTGCCAGCAAGGAGGGCGGGAATGAAAAACTGTTTTTT. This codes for CASKEGGNEKLFF. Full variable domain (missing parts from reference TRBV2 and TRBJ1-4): EPEVTQTPSHQVTQMGQEVILRCVPISNHLYFYWYRQILGQKVEFLVSFYNNEISEKSEIFDDQFSVERPDGSNFTLKIRSTKLEDSAMYFCASKEGGNEKLFFGSGTQLSVL.

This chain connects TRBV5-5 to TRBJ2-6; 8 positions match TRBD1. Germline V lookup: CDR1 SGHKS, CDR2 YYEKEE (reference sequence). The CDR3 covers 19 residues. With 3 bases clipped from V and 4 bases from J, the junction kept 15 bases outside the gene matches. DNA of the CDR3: TGTGCCAGCAGCTGGAGTACGGCAGGGGGCCTATCGGGGGCCAACGTCCTGACTTTC. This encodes CASSWSTAGGLSGANVLTF.

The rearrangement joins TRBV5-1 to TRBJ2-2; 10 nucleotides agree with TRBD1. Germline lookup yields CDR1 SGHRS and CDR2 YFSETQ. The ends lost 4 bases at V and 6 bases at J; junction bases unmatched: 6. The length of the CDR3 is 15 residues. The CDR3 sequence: CASSIGQGVPGELFF. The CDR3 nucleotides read TGCGCCAGCAGCATAGGACAGGGGGTACCCGGGGAGCTGTTTTTT.

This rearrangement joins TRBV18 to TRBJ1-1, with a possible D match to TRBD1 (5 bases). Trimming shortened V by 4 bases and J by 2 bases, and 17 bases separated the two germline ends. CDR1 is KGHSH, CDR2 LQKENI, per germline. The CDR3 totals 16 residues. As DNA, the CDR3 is TGTGCCAGCTCACGTTCCAGGGCAGAACTTAACACTGAAGCTTTCTTT. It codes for CASSRSRAELNTEAFF.

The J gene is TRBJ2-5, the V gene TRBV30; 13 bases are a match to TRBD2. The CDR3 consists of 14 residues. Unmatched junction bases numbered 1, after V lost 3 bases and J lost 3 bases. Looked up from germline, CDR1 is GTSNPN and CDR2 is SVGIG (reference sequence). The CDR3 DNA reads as TGTGCCTGGAGACTAGCGGGGGGGAAAGAGACCCAGTACTTC. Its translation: CAWRLAGGKETQYF. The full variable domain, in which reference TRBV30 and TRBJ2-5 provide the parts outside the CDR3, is SQTIHQWPATLVQPVGSPLSLECTVEGTSNPNLYWYRQAAGRGLQLLFYSVGIGQISSEVPQNLSASRPQDRQFILSSKKLLLSDSGFYLCAWRLAGGKETQYFGPGTRLLVL.

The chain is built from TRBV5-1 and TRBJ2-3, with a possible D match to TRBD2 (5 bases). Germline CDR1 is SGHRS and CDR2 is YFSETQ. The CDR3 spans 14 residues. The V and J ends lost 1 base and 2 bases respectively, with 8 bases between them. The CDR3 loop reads CASSLPSPTDTQYF. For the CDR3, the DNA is TGCGCCAGCAGCTTGCCTAGCCCCACAGATACGCAGTATTTT.

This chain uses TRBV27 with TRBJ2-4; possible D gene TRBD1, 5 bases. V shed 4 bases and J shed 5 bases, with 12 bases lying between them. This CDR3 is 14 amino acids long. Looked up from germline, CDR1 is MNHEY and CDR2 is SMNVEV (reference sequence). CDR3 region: CASSYAGFENIQYF. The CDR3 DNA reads TGTGCCAGCAGTTATGCAGGGTTTGAAAACATTCAGTACTTC.

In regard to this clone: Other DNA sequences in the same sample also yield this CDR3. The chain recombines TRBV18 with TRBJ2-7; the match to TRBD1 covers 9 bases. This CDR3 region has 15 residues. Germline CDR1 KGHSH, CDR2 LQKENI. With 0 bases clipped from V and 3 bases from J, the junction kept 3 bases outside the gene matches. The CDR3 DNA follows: TGTGCCAGCTCACCACCGGGACAGGGACTCTACGAGCAGTACTTC. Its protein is CASSPPGQGLYEQYF.

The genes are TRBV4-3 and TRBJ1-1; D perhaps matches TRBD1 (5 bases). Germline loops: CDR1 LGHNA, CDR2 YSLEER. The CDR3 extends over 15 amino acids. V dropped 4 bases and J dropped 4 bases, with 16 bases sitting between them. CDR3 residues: CASSRLTGGSTEAFF. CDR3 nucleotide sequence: TGCGCCAGCAGCCGGCTAACGGGGGGGTCCACTGAAGCTTTCTTT.